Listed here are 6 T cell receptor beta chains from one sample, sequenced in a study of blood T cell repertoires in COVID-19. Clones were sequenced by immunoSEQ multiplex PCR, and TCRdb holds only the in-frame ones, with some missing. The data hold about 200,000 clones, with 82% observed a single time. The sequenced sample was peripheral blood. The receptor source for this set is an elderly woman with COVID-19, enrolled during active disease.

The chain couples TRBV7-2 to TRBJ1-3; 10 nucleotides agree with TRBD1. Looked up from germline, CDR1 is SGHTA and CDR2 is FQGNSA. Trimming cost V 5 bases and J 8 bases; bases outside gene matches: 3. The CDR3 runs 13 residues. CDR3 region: CASSPGQGYTIYF. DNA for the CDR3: TGTGCCAGCAGCCCGGGACAGGGGTACACCATATATTTT.

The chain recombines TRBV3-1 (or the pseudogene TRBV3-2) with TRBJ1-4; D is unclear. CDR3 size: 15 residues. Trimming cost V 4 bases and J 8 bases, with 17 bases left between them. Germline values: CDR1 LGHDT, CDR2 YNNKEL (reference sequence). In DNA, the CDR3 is TGTGCCAGCAGCCCCCTCGACGATCGAGGGGAAAAACTGTTTTTT. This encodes CASSPLDDRGEKLFF.

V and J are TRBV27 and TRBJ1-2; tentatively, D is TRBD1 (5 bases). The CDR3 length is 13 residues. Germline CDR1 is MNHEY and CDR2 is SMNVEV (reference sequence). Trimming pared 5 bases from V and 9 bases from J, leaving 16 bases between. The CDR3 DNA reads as TGTGCCAGCAGTGGGCGGGGGTATGGGAGCTACACCTTC. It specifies CASSGRGYGSYTF.

The CDR3 protein is CASSSETSVSYNEQFF. CDR3 coding DNA: TGTGCCAGCAGTTCGGAGACTAGCGTGTCCTACAATGAGCAGTTCTTC. This chain uses TRBV27 with TRBJ2-1; 8 bases fit TRBD2. Trimming cost V 4 bases and J 1 base; bases outside gene matches: 6. There are 16 residues in the CDR3. Per the germline V gene, CDR1 is MNHEY and CDR2 is SMNVEV (reference sequence).

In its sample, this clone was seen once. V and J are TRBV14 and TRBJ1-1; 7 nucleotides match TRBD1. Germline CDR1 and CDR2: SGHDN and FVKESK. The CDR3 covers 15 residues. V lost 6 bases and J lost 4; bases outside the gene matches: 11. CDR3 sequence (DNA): TGTGCCAGCAGGAAGGTCACAGGGGTCGGCACTGAAGCTTTCTTT. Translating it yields CASRKVTGVGTEAFF.

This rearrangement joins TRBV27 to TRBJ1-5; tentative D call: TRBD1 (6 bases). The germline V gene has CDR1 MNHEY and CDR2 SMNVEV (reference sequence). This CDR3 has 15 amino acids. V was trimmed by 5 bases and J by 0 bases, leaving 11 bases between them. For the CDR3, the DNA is TGTGCCAGCAGTCTCAGGACAGCTAGCAATCAGCCCCAGCATTTT. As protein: CASSLRTASNQPQHF.